This TCR beta chain was sequenced in a study of brain T cells in children with intractable seizures. Study-level points and caveats: Clones missing pre-surgery may reflect undersampling of that blood sample.

Clones were read by immunoSEQ multiplex PCR, and TCRdb kept only the in-frame ones, dropping some. The sample lists fewer than 80,000 clones, 95% to 97% occurring once. In the case of this clone: Antigen unknown.

The germline CDR1 and CDR2 sequences are MDHEN and SYDVKM. V was pared by 3 bases and J by 5 bases, with 4 bases between. This CDR3 region has 11 residues. The source is a boy in the first two years of life with focal cortical dysplasia and intractable seizures. The chain joins TRBV28 to TRBJ2-5; D remains ambiguous. The sample was peripheral blood, taken at surgery. CDR3 sequence reads: CASSFYETQYF. DNA of the CDR3: TGTGCCAGCAGTTTCTATGAGACCCAGTACTTC.